A single sample gave rise to the 27 T cell receptor beta chains below, sequenced in a study of vaccination and CD4 T cells after COVID-19. The assay that was used to sequence DNA from cultured CD4+ T cells was the Oncomine TCR Beta short-read assay. A single record per CDR3 protein comes from TCRdb applying MiXCR to the PCR reads. The data contain some 14,000 distinct CDR3 sequences, approximately 48% of them seen just once; the ten biggest clones take up more than 9%. For these TCRs, the target antigens are not known. Specified treatment: roughly ten-day PBMC culture with coronavirus spike peptide pools or control peptides (ViraFEST assay). Specimen: CD4+ T cells from blood, cultured in vitro, collected before SARS-CoV-2 vaccination. All receptors come from a human donor who had recovered from COVID-19.

The chain's CDR3 is CSASDQTGELFF. CDR3 sequence (DNA): TGCAGTGCTAGCGACCAGACCGGGGAGCTGTTTTTT. This chain links TRBV20-1 with TRBJ2-2; D remains unclear. Per the germline V gene, CDR1 is DFQATT and CDR2 is SNEGSKA (reference sequence). The CDR3 contains 12 residues. V lost 3 bases, J lost 5 bases, and 7 bases lay in between.

This clonotype was counted a few times. The chain couples TRBV6-4 to TRBJ1-1; D perhaps matches TRBD1 (5 bases). V lost 3 bases and J 1 base, leaving 9 bases between the germline ends. This CDR3 comprises 14 residues. Germline loops: CDR1 MRHNA, CDR2 SNTAGT. CDR3 sequence (DNA): TGTGCCAGCAGTGAATCTGGGGCGAACACTGAAGCTTTCTTT. This gives the protein CASSESGANTEAFF.

The chain has TRBV11-3 and TRBJ1-1; D not certain. V was pared by 4 bases and J by 1 base, with 7 bases between. In germline, CDR1 is SGHNT, CDR2 YENEEA. This CDR3 spans 13 amino acids. CDR3: CASSSWENTEAFF. The DNA of the CDR3 is TGTGCCAGCAGCTCCTGGGAGAACACTGAAGCTTTCTTT.

The chain joins TRBV14 to TRBJ1-1, with D unresolved. The germline V gene encodes CDR1 SGHDN and CDR2 FVKESK. V was trimmed by 0 bases and J by 5 bases, leaving 7 bases between them. The CDR3 extends over 13 amino acids. For the CDR3, the DNA is TGTGCCAGCAGCCAAGACAGAAGGACTGAAGCTTTCTTT. Its translation is CASSQDRRTEAFF.

This clonotype was found a few times. V and J are TRBV6-1 and TRBJ2-6; the D gene is possibly TRBD1 (6 bases). The CDR3 contains 14 residues. V was pared by 2 bases and J by 7 bases, with 9 bases between. Germline loops: CDR1 MNHNS, CDR2 SASEGT. The CDR3 DNA reads as TGTGCCAGCAGTGAACAACAGGGTGCCAACGTCCTGACTTTC. Translation: CASSEQQGANVLTF.

The rearrangement joins TRBV20-1 to TRBJ1-5; TRBD1 agrees at 7 bases. The CDR3 totals 16 residues. Looked up from germline, CDR1 is DFQATT and CDR2 is SNEGSKA (reference sequence). The V gene end was trimmed by 1 base and the J gene end by 1 base; junction bases not matched to a gene: 7. CDR3 region: CSARGLQGESNQPQHF. Here the CDR3 DNA reads TGCAGTGCTAGAGGCCTCCAGGGGGAGAGCAATCAGCCCCAGCATTTT.

The J gene is TRBJ1-6, the V gene TRBV18, with D maybe TRBD1 (5 bases). V was trimmed by 4 bases and J by 7 bases, leaving 5 bases between them. In germline, CDR1 is KGHSH, CDR2 LQKENI. There are 12 residues in the CDR3. The CDR3 coding sequence is TGTGCCAGCTCACAGGGGAATTCACCCCTCCACTTT. It codes for CASSQGNSPLHF.

The chain employs TRBV19 and TRBJ2-1, with 9 bases matching TRBD2. The CDR3 spans 15 residues. Germline-derived CDR1 and CDR2 are LNHDA and SQIVND (reference sequence). Trimming cost V 4 bases and J 4 bases; bases outside gene matches: 5. In DNA form, the CDR3 reads TGTGCCAGTAGTACCCTAGCGGGGATATACAATGAGCAGTTCTTC. Amino acids: CASSTLAGIYNEQFF.

The chain employs TRBV18 and TRBJ2-7; no firm D call. From germline, CDR1 is KGHSH and CDR2 LQKENI. Between the trimmed V and J ends, which lost 2 bases and 5 bases, there was a span of 10 bases. CDR3 length: 13 residues. CDR3 loop: CASSPGNVNEQYF. DNA of the CDR3: TGTGCCAGCTCACCAGGGAACGTCAACGAGCAGTACTTC.

This clonotype has a handful of counts. V is TRBV10-3 and J is TRBJ2-5, with a possible D match to TRBD2 (6 bases). This CDR3 contains 12 residues. Germline values: CDR1 ENHRY, CDR2 SYGVKD. Trimming shortened V by 6 bases and J by 2 bases, and 7 bases separated the two germline ends. In DNA form, the CDR3 reads TGTGCCATCAGGGGACTTCAAGAGACCCAGTACTTC. It translates to CAIRGLQETQYF.

J is TRBJ2-5 and V is TRBV7-9, with 7 positions matching TRBD1. The CDR3 spans 15 residues. Germline V CDR1 and CDR2: SEHNR, FQNEAQ (reference sequence). V was pared by 3 bases and J by 4 bases, with 8 bases of the junction left unmatched. CDR3 protein: CASSFATGSGETQYF. Written as DNA, the CDR3 is TGTGCCAGCAGCTTCGCGACAGGGAGCGGAGAGACCCAGTACTTC.

The J gene is TRBJ2-5, the V gene TRBV5-1; TRBD2 agrees at 10 bases. CDR1 SGHRS and CDR2 YFSETQ come from the germline V gene. The trim removed 1 base at V and 2 bases at J, leaving 2 bases unmatched. This CDR3 has 15 amino acids. This CDR3 reads CASSLFSGGQETQYF. CDR3 sequence (DNA): TGCGCCAGCAGCTTGTTTAGCGGGGGGCAAGAGACCCAGTACTTC.

This clonotype was counted a few times. The chain combines TRBV2 with TRBJ2-1, with TRBD2 matching over 7 bases. Germline loops: CDR1 SNHLY, CDR2 FYNNEI. The V gene end was trimmed by 4 bases and the J gene end by 4 bases; junction bases not matched to a gene: 4. CDR3 size: 14 residues. The CDR3 DNA reads as TGTGCCAGCAGTGGGCAGCGGGGATACAATGAGCAGTTCTTC. Translation: CASSGQRGYNEQFF.

This clonotype was seen a few times. V is TRBV27 and J is TRBJ1-1, with TRBD1 identical over 7 bases. Losses at the gene ends were 6 bases for V and 7 bases for J; bases not matched to a gene: 8. CDR1 and CDR2 (germline): MNHEY, SMNVEV (reference sequence). The CDR3 has 13 residues. The DNA for the CDR3 is TGTGCCAGCAGAACTGGACAGGTCGGTGAAGCTTTCTTT. This encodes CASRTGQVGEAFF.

By share, this clonotype ranks as large. The rearrangement joins TRBV6-2 or TRBV6-3 to TRBJ1-2; no clear D. CDR1 is MNHEY, CDR2 SVGEGT, per germline. The CDR3 contains 13 residues. V was clipped by 2 bases and J by 8 bases, with 12 bases between them. CDR3 bases: TGTGCCAGCAGTTACCGAGGCGCCTGGGGCTACACCTTC. Translated, it gives CASSYRGAWGYTF.

This chain connects TRBV12-3 or TRBV12-4 to TRBJ2-7; D may be TRBD1 (6 bases). The length of the CDR3 is 13 residues. V lost 3 bases and J lost 3, with 9 bases in between. CDR3 sequence: CASSLDSGYEQYF. The CDR3 nucleotides are TGTGCCAGCAGTTTGGACAGTGGCTACGAGCAGTACTTC.

The chain recombines TRBV7-2 with TRBJ1-5; D uncertain. V was cut by 8 bases and J by 4 bases, with 6 bases left in between. The CDR3 sequence is 11 residues long. Germline values: CDR1 SGHTA, CDR2 FQGNSA. The chain's CDR3 is CASGDNQPQHF. For the CDR3, the DNA is TGTGCCAGCGGGGATAATCAGCCCCAGCATTTT.

The sample holds a few counts of this clonotype. The chain uses TRBV7-2 and TRBJ1-6; 7 bases line up with TRBD1. This CDR3 comprises 16 residues. Trimming removed 5 bases from V and 10 bases from J; junction bases left unmatched: 14. Germline V CDR1 and CDR2: SGHTA, FQGNSA. CDR3 in amino acids: CASSPPGGGAGSPLHF. For the CDR3, the DNA is TGTGCCAGCAGCCCCCCAGGAGGGGGCGCAGGGTCACCCCTCCACTTT.

This clonotype was observed a handful of times. CDR3 region: CASSLVGSVNEKLFF. DNA for the CDR3: TGTGCCAGCAGCTTAGTCGGGAGCGTGAATGAAAAACTGTTTTTT. This chain uses TRBV7-9 with TRBJ1-4; D is unclear. Germline loops: CDR1 SEHNR, CDR2 FQNEAQ (reference sequence). V was trimmed by 1 base and J by 5 bases, leaving 11 bases between them. This CDR3 is 15 amino acids long.

The chain couples TRBV20-1 to TRBJ1-5; 7 nucleotides agree with TRBD1. CDR3 length: 15 residues. Germline loops: CDR1 DFQATT, CDR2 SNEGSKA (reference sequence). The V and J ends lost 1 base and 4 bases, in that order; junction bases with no gene match: 7. This CDR3 is CSARGVGTENQPQHF. The CDR3 DNA is TGCAGTGCTAGAGGAGTGGGGACAGAAAATCAGCCCCAGCATTTT.

V and J are TRBV20-1 and TRBJ2-1; 9 nucleotides agree with TRBD2. The ends lost 3 bases at V and 7 bases at J; junction bases unmatched: 7. Germline assignment: CDR1 DFQATT and CDR2 SNEGSKA (reference sequence). CDR3 length: 14 amino acids. CDR3 in amino acids: CSARSGGPGNEQFF. The CDR3 DNA reads as TGCAGTGCTAGGAGCGGGGGGCCAGGGAATGAGCAGTTCTTC.

V usage is TRBV29-1 and J usage is TRBJ2-3; D gene ambiguous. V lost 7 bases and J lost 2, with 13 bases in between. CDR1 and CDR2 from the germline V gene are SQVTM and ANQGSEA. The CDR3 runs 13 residues. CDR3 coding DNA: TGCAGCGGAGCCACAAGACTCACAGATACGCAGTATTTT. Translated, it gives CSGATRLTDTQYF.

V usage is TRBV27 and J usage is TRBJ1-2, with D possibly TRBD1 on 5 matching bases. The CDR3 totals 15 residues. The V gene's germline CDR1 is MNHEY and CDR2 SMNVEV (reference sequence). The V end lost 6 bases, the J end lost 2 bases, and 16 bases lay between the germline ends. The CDR3 DNA reads as TGTGCCAGCAGCCGGGACGGGCCCCAGAACTATGGCTACACCTTC. Translation gives CASSRDGPQNYGYTF.

There are a few counts of this clonotype. V gene TRBV27 combines with J gene TRBJ1-1; D is uncertain. The CDR3 extends over 16 amino acids. Trimming left V 5 bases short and J 2 bases short, with 18 bases between. Germline CDR1 is MNHEY and CDR2 is SMNVEV (reference sequence). The CDR3, as DNA: TGTGCCAGCAGTCCTCAAGGACCGCCACTAAACACTGAAGCTTTCTTT. It codes for CASSPQGPPLNTEAFF.

This clonotype occurred a few times. The chain recombines TRBV27 with TRBJ2-2, with 10 bases fitting TRBD1. After removal of 3 bases from V and 5 bases from J, the junction contained 9 bases not matched to a gene. CDR1 is MNHEY and CDR2 is SMNVEV in the germline V gene (reference sequence). There are 17 residues in the CDR3. CDR3 DNA: TGTGCCAGCAGTTTCAATACCCCGGACAGGGGGACCGGGGAGCTGTTTTTT. Amino acids: CASSFNTPDRGTGELFF.

V gene TRBV15 combines with J gene TRBJ2-6, with D perhaps TRBD1 (5 bases). CDR3 length: 19 residues. Per germline, CDR1 LNHNV and CDR2 YYDKDF (reference sequence). V dropped 0 bases and J dropped 3 bases, with 18 bases sitting between them. The CDR3 sequence: CATSRDAARVLDGANVLTF. In nucleotides, the CDR3 is TGTGCCACCAGCAGAGATGCGGCCAGGGTCCTAGATGGGGCCAACGTCCTGACTTTC. The full variable domain, its missing parts supplied by reference TRBV15 and TRBJ2-6, is DAMVIQNPRYQVTQFGKPVTLSCSQTLNHNVMYWYQQKSSQAPKLLFHYYDKDFNNEADTPDNFQSRRPNTSFCFLDIRSPGLGDTAMYLCATSRDAARVLDGANVLTFGAGSRLTVL.

By share of the sample, this clonotype is medium-sized. The chain is built from TRBV24-1 and TRBJ1-1; D is unclear. The CDR3 loop spans 14 amino acids. V was pared by 10 bases and J by 3 bases, with 17 bases between. The germline CDR1 and CDR2 sequences are KGHDR and SFDVKD. The CDR3 loop reads CATRRGDADTEAFF. The CDR3 DNA reads TGTGCCACAAGACGTGGCGATGCGGACACTGAAGCTTTCTTT.